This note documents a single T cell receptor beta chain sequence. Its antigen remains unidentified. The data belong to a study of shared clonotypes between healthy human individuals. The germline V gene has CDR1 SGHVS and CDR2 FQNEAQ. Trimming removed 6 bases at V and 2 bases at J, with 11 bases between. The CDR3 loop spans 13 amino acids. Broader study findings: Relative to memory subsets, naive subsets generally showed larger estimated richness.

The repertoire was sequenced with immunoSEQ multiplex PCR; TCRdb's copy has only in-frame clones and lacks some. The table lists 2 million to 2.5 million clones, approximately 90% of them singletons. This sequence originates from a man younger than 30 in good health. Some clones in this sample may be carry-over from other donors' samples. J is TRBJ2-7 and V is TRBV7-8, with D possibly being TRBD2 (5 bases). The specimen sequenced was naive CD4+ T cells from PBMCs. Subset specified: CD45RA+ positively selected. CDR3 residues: CASRELDPYEQYF. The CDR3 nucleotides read TGTGCCAGCAGGGAACTAGACCCCTACGAGCAGTACTTC.